The following is a T cell receptor beta chain sequence with its context. Its antigen is unknown. Per-base qualities were not stored, and no clone one base away is much larger. The data were obtained in a study of beta chain features in type 1 diabetes (dated by TCRdb to the late 2010s). A note on the overall study: No differences in mean age, gender distribution, total cell number or subset yield were found between patients and healthy donors. Whereas all 30 or so donors provided naive and central memory subsets, regulatory and stem cell-like memory subsets were isolated from just 8 patients and roughly eight healthy donors. The study compared TCRB repertoires of sorted circulating CD4+ T cell subsets between recently diagnosed type 1 diabetes patients and matched healthy donors. A total of some 100,000,000 sorted cells were examined across all samples, and the number of cells per subset was strongly correlated with RNA yield. The study at large found these results: Only small numbers of individuals were included in the HLA sub-analyses, which left unresolved whether HLA type had any influence on TCRB rearrangement. Because cDNA rather than genomic DNA was sequenced, highly expressing activated cells could have been over-represented, although no difference in activation and CD3 levels was found between groups. The naive, central memory and regulatory TCRB repertoires appeared to resemble one another more closely among patients than among healthy donors. Fewer insertions and more nucleotide deletions at VDJ recombination sites were observed in patients with type 1 diabetes, implying thymic rearrangement abnormalities. PCR may preferentially amplify shorter templates, but because patient and control samples were amplified and corrected together, any resulting skew would affect both groups equally. In all four CD4+ subsets, TCRB CDR3 length was moderately but significantly shorter in type 1 diabetes patients.

From each donor, a single peripheral blood sample of around 120 mL on average was drawn into heparinised tubes. A BD FACSAria II was used to sort naive, central memory, regulatory and stem cell-like memory CD4+ T cells with a panel that included CD45RO, CCR7, CD25, CD127, CD95 and CD27. A purity above 95% was achieved for all sorted populations. PBMCs were isolated immediately by Lymphoprep density gradient centrifugation and stained directly without culture. To minimize batch effects, samples were stained and sorted in pairs, one healthy donor with one patient per experiment. The High Capacity cDNA Reverse Transcription Kit was used to reverse transcribe all of the isolated RNA, meaning that expressed TCRB transcripts were what got sequenced. Deep immunoSEQ sequencing was performed on naive, central memory and regulatory T cell samples, with an average of around 3.5 million total reads per sample. After sorted cells were lysed in RLT buffer, RNA was extracted with DNase-treated RNeasy Micro or Mini kits, with the choice depending on cell number. To prevent cross-contamination, every cell subset was processed on its own, while patient and healthy donor samples were processed together. The immunoSEQ multiplex PCR was used to amplify TCRB sequences from cDNA, generating 87-bp fragments that spanned the CDR3 region. Amplicons were sequenced on the Illumina HiSeq platform. The paper's processing steps were these. Synthetic template baselines were used to correct PCR bias computationally, reads within Hamming distance 2 were collapsed together, and singletons that could not be merged were discarded. By aligning reads against IMGT, V, D and J genes, CDR3 length, and insertions or deletions at six rearrangement sites were assigned. Within each subset, clonotype counts were normalized to sorted cell number, after which true diversity and Gini coefficients were computed with the tcR R package. The overlap coefficient, calculated on TCRB nucleotide sequences, was used to quantify repertoire sharing. In TCRdb, the immuneACCESS table is reduced to in-frame sequences with V and J assigned. These tables do not hold every clone; where another copy was compared, an unresolved V gene accounts for under half, and the others remain unexplained. V, J and clone size are those of that table, while D and trimming were read from the DNA. The sample table lists about 200,000 clones, under 13% of them with a count of one. The top ten constitute less than 1.5% of the sample.

From a lookup of the germline V gene, CDR1 and CDR2 are KGHSH and LQKENI. The CDR3 has 18 amino acids, counting the end cysteine and phenylalanine. The read is trimmed to its CDR3 DNA, 54 bases read in frame from base 1. V and J are truncated by 6 bases and 6 bases respectively, leaving an intervening sequence of 29 bases. The sequenced sample was central memory CD4+ T cells from blood. This TCR was recovered from a man in his late teens or twenties in good health. The chain employs TRBV18 and TRBJ1-2; the D gene cannot be resolved reliably. The bases read TGTGCCAGCTCGCTGGATCAAAGTGGACGGAGTGTAAATGATGGCTACACCTTC. This gives the protein CASSLDQSGRSVNDGYTF.